This T cell receptor (beta chain) comes out of a study of cytomegalovirus exposure and HLA in healthy donors. Overall study context: Earlier work reported 90 million to 120 million unique TCR beta sequences from about 180 million T cells.

Notes on the study in general: Later examination showed HLA-associated TCR beta chains had greater clonal expansion than equally common others.

The CDR3 contains 13 residues. V was trimmed by 4 bases and J by 1 base, leaving 7 bases between them. In germline, CDR1 is KGHSH, CDR2 LQKENI. As concerns this clone: Its antigen is not known.

PCR amplification relied on 60 Vbeta primers (plus 13 Jbeta primers). Assay: immunoSEQ multiplex PCR; the TCRdb copy retains only in-frame clones and omits some. Of around 200,000 clones listed, approximately 78% are singletons. The sequence came from a woman aged 40 to 55 in good health and CMV-seronegative. Sample: PBMCs. J is TRBJ1-1 and V is TRBV18, with D perhaps matching TRBD1 (5 bases). The CDR3 DNA sequence: TGTGCCAGCTCACAAACAGGGAACACTGAAGCTTTCTTT. Translating it yields CASSQTGNTEAFF. Together with reference TRBV18 and TRBJ1-1, the CDR3 gives the full variable domain: NAGVMQNPRHLVRRRGQEARLRCSPMKGHSHVYWYRQLPEEGLKFMVYLQKENIIDESGMPKERFSAEFPKEGPSILRIQQVVRGDSAAYFCASSQTGNTEAFFGQGTRLTVV.